This section outlines one T cell receptor beta chain sequence together with its context. What it binds is not known. The sample is drawn from a study of vaccination effects on CD4 cells after COVID-19. TCRdb's table, derived via immunoSEQ multiplex PCR, lists solely in-frame clones and lacks some. Among fewer than 15,000 clones listed, 65% to 75% were seen once. CDR3 length: 13 amino acids. In germline, CDR1 is MNHEY, CDR2 SVGAGI. V was clipped by 3 bases and J by 5 bases, with 8 bases between them. In the ViraFEST assay, antigen-specific CD4+ clonotypes were identified by expansion after peptide-pool stimulation. Culturing for roughly 10 days preceded CD4+ T cell isolation. Every participant took two doses of the BNT162b2 or mRNA-1273 vaccine.

The sample in question was CD4+ T cells from PBMCs cultured with HCoV-NL63 spike peptides, obtained after COVID-19 vaccination. The chain joins TRBV6-5 to TRBJ1-5; D is unresolved. The source of this sequence is a human donor who received a COVID-19 vaccine. The CDR3, as DNA: TGTGCCAGCAGTTATAGCAGAGATCAGCCCCAGCATTTT. As protein: CASSYSRDQPQHF.